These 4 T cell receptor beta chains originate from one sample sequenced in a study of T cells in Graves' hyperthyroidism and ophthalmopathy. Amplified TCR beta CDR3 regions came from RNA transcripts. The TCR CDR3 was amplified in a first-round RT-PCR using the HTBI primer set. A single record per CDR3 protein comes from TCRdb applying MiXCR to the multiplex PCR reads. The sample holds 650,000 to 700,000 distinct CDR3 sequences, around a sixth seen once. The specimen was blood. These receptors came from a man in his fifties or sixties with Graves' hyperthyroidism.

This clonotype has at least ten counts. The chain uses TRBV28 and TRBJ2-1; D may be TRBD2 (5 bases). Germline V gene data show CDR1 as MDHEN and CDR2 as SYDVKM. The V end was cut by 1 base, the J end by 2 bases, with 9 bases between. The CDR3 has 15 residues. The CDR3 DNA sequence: TGTGCCAGCAGTTTATTGTCCGGGACCTACAATGAGCAGTTCTTC. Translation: CASSLLSGTYNEQFF.

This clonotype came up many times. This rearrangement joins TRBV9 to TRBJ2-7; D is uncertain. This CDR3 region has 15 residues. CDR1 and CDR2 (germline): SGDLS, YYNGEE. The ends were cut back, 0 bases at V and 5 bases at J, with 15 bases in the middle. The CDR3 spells CASSVAARRRDEQYF. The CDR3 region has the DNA TGTGCCAGCAGCGTAGCGGCTCGGAGACGTGACGAGCAGTACTTC. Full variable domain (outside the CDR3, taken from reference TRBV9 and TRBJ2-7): DSGVTQTPKHLITATGQRVTLRCSPRSGDLSVYWYQQSLDQGLQFLIQYYNGEERAKGNILERFSAQQFPDLHSELNLSSLELGDSALYFCASSVAARRRDEQYFGPGTRLTVT.

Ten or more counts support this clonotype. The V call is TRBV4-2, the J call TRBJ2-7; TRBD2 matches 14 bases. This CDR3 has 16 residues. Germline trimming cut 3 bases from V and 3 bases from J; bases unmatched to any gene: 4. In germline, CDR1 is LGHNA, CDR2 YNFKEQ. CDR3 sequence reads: CASSQRGTSGSYEQYF. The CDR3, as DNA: TGTGCCAGCAGCCAGAGGGGGACTAGCGGGAGCTACGAGCAGTACTTC.

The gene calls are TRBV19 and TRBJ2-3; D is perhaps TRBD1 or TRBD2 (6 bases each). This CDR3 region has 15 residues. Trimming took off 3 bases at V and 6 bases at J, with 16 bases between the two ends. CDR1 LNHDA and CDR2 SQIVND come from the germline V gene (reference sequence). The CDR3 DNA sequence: TGTGCCAGTAGTATCTCGTGGCAGGGGAGGGATACGCAGTATTTT. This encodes CASSISWQGRDTQYF.